This T cell receptor (beta chain) was observed in a study of cytomegalovirus exposure and HLA in healthy donors. Whole-study context: Roughly 179 million T cells yielded approximately 100 million unique TCR beta sequences, as an earlier analysis found. Study-wide findings and caveats: Analyzed later, association rates of TCRs varied across HLA loci, with DRB1 most and HLA-C fewest.

The V and J ends lost 4 bases and 5 bases respectively, with 6 bases between them. CDR3 length: 12 amino acids. Germline-derived CDR1 and CDR2 are LNHDA and SQIVND (reference sequence). This clone has just one count. Its antigen is undetermined. The primer mix had 60 Vbeta and 13 Jbeta primers. The repertoire was sequenced with immunoSEQ multiplex PCR; TCRdb's copy has only in-frame clones and lacks some. Of 200,000 to 250,000 clones listed, over 80% are singletons. Sequencing was done on a sample of PBMCs. This chain uses TRBV19 with TRBJ2-1; the D gene is possibly TRBD2 (5 bases). This clonotype originated in a boy between 2 and 10 years old in good health and CMV-seronegative. In nucleotides, the CDR3 is TGTGCCAGTAGTACCGGGAACAATGAGCAGTTCTTC. Amino acid sequence: CASSTGNNEQFF.